The clone carrying this T cell receptor (beta chain) was counted at least ten times. Antigen unknown. The record originates from a study of human T cells and chemical hapten exposure. The CDR3 spans 14 residues. Trimming took 0 bases from V and 4 from J, leaving 12 bases between them. Per the germline V gene, CDR1 is SQVTM and CDR2 is ANQGSEA. Study conclusions and caveats: Once DPC sensitization occurred, TCRs above 1 in 1000 frequency showed no change.

TCRdb re-called the RACE reads through MiXCR, storing one row per CDR3 protein. The sample yields around 65,000 distinct CDR3 sequences, 6% to 7% seen once. Indicated time point: healthy volunteer bleed at 6 weeks. The authors' total RNA extraction used unfractionated whole blood. This receptor was taken from a female donor in good health. Some clones in this sample may be carry-over from other donors' samples. The specimen was whole blood. V gene TRBV29-1 combines with J gene TRBJ1-2; D is uncertain. CDR3 protein: CSVEDPLRVYGYTF. The CDR3 DNA reads as TGCAGCGTTGAAGATCCCTTACGGGTCTATGGCTACACCTTC.